The next 5 T cell receptor beta chains were all read from a single sample in a study of siplizumab effects on memory and regulatory T cells. The repertoire was sequenced with immunoSEQ multiplex PCR; TCRdb's copy has only in-frame clones and lacks some. The sample lists roughly 25,000 clones; roughly 84% were seen once. What was sequenced was memory CD4+ T cells sorted from blood. The receptors come from a human donor in good health.

The V call is TRBV6-6, the J call TRBJ1-6; D unclear. V was shortened by 2 bases and J by 14 bases, with 10 bases between the two germline ends. CDR1 and CDR2 from the germline V gene are MNHNY and SVGAGI (reference sequence). The CDR3 has 12 amino acids. The CDR3 is CASSYGQAALHF. For the CDR3, the DNA is TGTGCCAGCAGTTACGGCCAGGCTGCCCTCCACTTT.

A single count supports this clone. V usage is TRBV7-8 and J usage is TRBJ1-6; a possible D gene is TRBD1 (6 bases). CDR1 SGHVS and CDR2 FQNEAQ come from the germline V gene. V lost 5 bases, J lost 6 bases, and 11 bases lay in between. CDR3 length: 14 residues. As DNA, the CDR3 is TGTGCCAGCAGCACGGGACACACTAATTCACCCCTCCACTTT. Translation gives CASSTGHTNSPLHF. Full variable domain (remainder filled in from reference TRBV7-8 and TRBJ1-6): GAGVSQSPRYKVAKRGQDVALRCDPISGHVSLFWYQQALGQGPEFLTYFQNEAQLDKSGLPSDRFFAERPEGSVSTLKIQRTQQEDSAVYLCASSTGHTNSPLHFGNGTRLTVT.

The V gene is TRBV19, the J gene TRBJ2-7, with a possible D match to TRBD1 (6 bases). The CDR3 has 13 amino acids. CDR1 and CDR2 (germline): LNHDA, SQIVND (reference sequence). V was cut by 7 bases and J by 1 base, with 11 bases left in between. CDR3 loop: CASKSGASYEQYF. The CDR3 nucleotides read TGTGCCAGTAAGTCAGGGGCGTCCTACGAGCAGTACTTC.

V gene TRBV2 combines with J gene TRBJ2-7; 10 positions match TRBD2. The CDR3 loop spans 13 amino acids. V was pared by 6 bases and J by 3 bases, with 2 bases of the junction left unmatched. The germline V gene has CDR1 SNHLY and CDR2 FYNNEI. This CDR3 reads CASRRTSGYEQYF. CDR3 bases: TGTGCCAGCAGACGGACTAGCGGCTACGAGCAGTACTTC.

The chain has TRBV16 and TRBJ1-1; TRBD1 agrees at 9 bases. This CDR3 comprises 14 residues. The germline gives CDR1 KGHSY, CDR2 FQNENV. V trimming: 4 bases; J trimming: 6 bases; junction bases outside the gene matches: 6. The CDR3 bases are TGTGCCAGCAGCCTCCGGGACAGGGTCGCTGAAGCTTTCTTT. Translated, it gives CASSLRDRVAEAFF.